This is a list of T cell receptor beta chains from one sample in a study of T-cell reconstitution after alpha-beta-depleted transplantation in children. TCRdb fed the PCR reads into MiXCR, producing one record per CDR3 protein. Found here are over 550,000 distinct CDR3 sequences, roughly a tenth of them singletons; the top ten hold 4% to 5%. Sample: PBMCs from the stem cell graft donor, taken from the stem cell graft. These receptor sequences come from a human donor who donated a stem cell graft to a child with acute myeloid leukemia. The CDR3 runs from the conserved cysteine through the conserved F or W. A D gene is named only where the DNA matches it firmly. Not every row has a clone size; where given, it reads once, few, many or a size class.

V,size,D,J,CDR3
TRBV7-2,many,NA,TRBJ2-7,CASSLRSRLYEQYF
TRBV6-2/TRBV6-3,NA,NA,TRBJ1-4,CASTNGPRSEKLFF
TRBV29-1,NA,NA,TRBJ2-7,CSVARDGGQYF
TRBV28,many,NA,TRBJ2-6,CASLSPSGANVLTF
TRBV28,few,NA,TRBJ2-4,CASSPTNALAKNIQYF
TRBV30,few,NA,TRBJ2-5,CAWSRVIGETQYF
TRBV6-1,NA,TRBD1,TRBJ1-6,CASRFGTGNSPLHF
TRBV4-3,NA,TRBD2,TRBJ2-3,CANPSRLAGDGGTDTQYF
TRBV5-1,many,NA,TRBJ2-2,CASRRSEDTGELFF
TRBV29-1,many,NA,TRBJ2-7,CSVASGRDVVQYF
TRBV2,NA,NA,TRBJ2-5,CASSRSGPPPETQYF
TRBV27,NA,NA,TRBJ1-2,CASRMGGEGYGYTF
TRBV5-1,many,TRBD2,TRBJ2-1,CASSGLAAYNEQFF
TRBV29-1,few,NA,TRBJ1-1,CSVDRGGLDTEAFF
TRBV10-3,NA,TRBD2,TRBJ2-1,CAISEPTGASGSNEQFF
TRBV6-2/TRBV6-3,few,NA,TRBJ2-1,CASRPYSTGSSYNEQFF
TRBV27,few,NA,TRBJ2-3,CASFRLGTDTQYF
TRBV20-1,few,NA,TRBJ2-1,CSAPPPARVYNEQFF
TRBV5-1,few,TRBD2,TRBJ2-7,CASSPRGVESYEQYF
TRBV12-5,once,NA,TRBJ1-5,CASGLGDGRAQNQPQHF
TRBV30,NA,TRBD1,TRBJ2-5,CAWSTGQGQETQYF
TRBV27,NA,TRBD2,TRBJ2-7,CASSLSRGLAGGPYEQYF
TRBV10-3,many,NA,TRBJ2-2,CAISELRGSVRAGELFF
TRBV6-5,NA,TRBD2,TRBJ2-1,CASSPTSGYSSYNEQFF
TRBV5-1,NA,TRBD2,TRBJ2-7,CASSAGTSGIPYEQYF
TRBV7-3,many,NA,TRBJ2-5,CASSLTSLETQYF
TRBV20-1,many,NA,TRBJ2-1,CSAGQFTGHNEQFF
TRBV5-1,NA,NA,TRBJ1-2,CASSLGQEYGYTF